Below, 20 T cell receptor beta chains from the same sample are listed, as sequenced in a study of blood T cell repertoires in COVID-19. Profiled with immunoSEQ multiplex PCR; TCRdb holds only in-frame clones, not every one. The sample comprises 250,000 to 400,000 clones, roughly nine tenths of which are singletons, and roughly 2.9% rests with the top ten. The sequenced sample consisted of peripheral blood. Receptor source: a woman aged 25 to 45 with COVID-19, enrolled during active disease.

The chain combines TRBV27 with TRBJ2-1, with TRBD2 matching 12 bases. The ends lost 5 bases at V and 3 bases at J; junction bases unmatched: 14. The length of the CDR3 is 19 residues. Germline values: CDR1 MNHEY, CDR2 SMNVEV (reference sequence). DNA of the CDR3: TGTGCCAGCAGTGCAGGACTAGCGGGGCCAAGATCACTCTACAATGAGCAGTTCTTC. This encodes CASSAGLAGPRSLYNEQFF.

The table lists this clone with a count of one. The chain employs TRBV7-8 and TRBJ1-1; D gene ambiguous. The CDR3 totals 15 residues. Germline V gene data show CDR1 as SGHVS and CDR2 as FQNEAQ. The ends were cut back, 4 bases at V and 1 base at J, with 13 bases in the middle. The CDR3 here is CASSSSGKPNTEAFF. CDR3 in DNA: TGTGCCAGCAGCTCTAGCGGGAAACCGAACACTGAAGCTTTCTTT.

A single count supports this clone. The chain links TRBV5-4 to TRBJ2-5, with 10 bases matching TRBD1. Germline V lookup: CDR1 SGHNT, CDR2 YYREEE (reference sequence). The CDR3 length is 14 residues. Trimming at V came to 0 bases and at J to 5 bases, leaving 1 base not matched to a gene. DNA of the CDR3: TGTGCCAGCAGCTTGGGGGGACAGGGGGAGACCCAGTACTTC. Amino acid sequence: CASSLGGQGETQYF.

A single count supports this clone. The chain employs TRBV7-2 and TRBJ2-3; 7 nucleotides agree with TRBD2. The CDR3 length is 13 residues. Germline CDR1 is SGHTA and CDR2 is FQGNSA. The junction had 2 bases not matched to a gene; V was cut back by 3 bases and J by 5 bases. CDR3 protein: CASSLGEGDTQYF. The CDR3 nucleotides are TGTGCCAGCAGCTTGGGGGAGGGAGATACGCAGTATTTT.

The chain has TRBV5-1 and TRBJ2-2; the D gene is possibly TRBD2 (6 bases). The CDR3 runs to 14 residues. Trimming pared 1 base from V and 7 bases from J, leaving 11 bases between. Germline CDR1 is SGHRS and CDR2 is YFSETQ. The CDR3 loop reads CASSLREQGGELFF. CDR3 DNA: TGCGCCAGCAGCTTGCGGGAGCAAGGCGGGGAGCTGTTTTTT.

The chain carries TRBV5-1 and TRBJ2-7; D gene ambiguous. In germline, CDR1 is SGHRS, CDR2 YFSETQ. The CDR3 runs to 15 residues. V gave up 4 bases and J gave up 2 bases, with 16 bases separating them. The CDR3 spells CASSLLSTPTYEQYF. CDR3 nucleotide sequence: TGCGCCAGCAGCCTCTTGTCTACGCCTACCTACGAGCAGTACTTC.

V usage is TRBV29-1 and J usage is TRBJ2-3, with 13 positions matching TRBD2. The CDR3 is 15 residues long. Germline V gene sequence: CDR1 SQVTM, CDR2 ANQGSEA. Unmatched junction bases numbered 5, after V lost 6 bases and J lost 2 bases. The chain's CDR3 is CSVEGLAGYTDTQYF. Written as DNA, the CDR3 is TGCAGCGTAGAGGGACTAGCGGGGTACACAGATACGCAGTATTTT.

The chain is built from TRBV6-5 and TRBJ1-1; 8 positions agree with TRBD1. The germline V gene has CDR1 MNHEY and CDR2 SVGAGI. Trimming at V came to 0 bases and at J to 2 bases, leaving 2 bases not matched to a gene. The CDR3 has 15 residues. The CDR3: CASSYSQGANTEAFF. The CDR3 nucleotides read TGTGCCAGCAGTTACTCTCAGGGGGCTAACACTGAAGCTTTCTTT.

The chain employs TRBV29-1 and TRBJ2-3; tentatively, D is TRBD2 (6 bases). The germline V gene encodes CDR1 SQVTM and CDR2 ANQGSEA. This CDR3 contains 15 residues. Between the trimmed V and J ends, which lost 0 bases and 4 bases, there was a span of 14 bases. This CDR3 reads CSVEDLERAADTQYF. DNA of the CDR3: TGCAGCGTTGAAGATCTTGAGCGGGCGGCAGATACGCAGTATTTT.

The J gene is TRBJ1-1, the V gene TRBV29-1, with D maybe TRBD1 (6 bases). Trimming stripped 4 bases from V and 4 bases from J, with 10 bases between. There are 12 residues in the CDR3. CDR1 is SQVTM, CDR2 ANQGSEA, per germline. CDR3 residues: CSVGAGATEAFF. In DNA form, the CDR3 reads TGCAGCGTTGGGGCAGGGGCCACTGAAGCTTTCTTT.

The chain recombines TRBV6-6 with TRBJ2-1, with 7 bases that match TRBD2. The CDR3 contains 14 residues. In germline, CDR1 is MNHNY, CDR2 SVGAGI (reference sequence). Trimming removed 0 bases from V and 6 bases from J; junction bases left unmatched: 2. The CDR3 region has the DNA TGTGCCAGCAGTTACTCACGGGGGGTCAATGAGCAGTTCTTC. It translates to CASSYSRGVNEQFF.

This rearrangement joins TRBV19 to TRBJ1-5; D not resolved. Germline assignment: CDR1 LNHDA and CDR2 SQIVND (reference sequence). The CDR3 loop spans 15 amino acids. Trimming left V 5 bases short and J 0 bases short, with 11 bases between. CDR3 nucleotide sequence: TGTGCCAGTAGTGTTGACAAGTATAGCAATCAGCCCCAGCATTTT. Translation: CASSVDKYSNQPQHF.

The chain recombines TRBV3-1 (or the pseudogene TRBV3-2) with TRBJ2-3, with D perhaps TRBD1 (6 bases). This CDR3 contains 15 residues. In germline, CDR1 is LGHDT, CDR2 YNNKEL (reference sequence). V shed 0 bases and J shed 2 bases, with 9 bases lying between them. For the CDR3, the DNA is TGTGCCAGCAGCCAAGAAGGGGGACCCACAGATACGCAGTATTTT. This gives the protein CASSQEGGPTDTQYF.

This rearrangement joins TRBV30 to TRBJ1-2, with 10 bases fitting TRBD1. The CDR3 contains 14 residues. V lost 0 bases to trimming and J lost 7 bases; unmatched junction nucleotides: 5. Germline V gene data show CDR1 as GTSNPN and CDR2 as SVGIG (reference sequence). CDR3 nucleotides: TGTGCCTGGAGTGTCGGTCGGACAGGGGGTGGCTACACCTTC. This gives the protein CAWSVGRTGGGYTF.

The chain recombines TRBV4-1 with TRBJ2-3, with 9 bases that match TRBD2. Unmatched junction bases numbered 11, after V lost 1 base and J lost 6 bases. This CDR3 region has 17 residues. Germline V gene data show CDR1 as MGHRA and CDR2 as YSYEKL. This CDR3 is CASSQVSSGIDADTQYF. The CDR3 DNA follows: TGCGCCAGCAGCCAAGTCTCTAGCGGGATAGATGCGGATACGCAGTATTTT.

The CDR3 region is CASSSQTSGRRYEQFF. CDR3 coding DNA: TGTGCCAGCAGTTCTCAGACTAGCGGGAGGAGGTATGAGCAGTTCTTC. The rearrangement uses TRBV27 and TRBJ2-1, with TRBD2 matching 13 bases. Germline V gene sequence: CDR1 MNHEY, CDR2 SMNVEV (reference sequence). V lost 4 bases, J lost 8 bases, and 8 bases stayed unmatched. This CDR3 has 16 amino acids.

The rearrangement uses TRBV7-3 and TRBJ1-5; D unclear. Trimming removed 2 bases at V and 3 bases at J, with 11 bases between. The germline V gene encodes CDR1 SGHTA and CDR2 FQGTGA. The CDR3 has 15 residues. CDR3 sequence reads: CASSLEQSTNQPQHF. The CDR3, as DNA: TGTGCCAGCAGCTTAGAACAGTCAACCAATCAGCCCCAGCATTTT.

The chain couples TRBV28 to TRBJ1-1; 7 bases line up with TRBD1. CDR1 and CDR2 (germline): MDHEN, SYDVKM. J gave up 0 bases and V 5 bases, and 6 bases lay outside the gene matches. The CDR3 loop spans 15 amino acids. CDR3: CASSPMGQLNTEAFF. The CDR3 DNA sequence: TGTGCCAGCAGTCCAATGGGACAGCTGAACACTGAAGCTTTCTTT.

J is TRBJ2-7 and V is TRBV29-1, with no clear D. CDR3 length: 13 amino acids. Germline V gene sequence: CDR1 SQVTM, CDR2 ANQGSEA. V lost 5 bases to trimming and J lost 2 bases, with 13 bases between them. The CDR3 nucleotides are TGCAGCGTTCTGGTCCAGGTAACCTACGAGCAGTACTTC. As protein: CSVLVQVTYEQYF.

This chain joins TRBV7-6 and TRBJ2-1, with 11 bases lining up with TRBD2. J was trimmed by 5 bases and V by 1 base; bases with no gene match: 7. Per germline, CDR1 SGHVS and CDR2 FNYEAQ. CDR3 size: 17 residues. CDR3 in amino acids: CASSLGILAGGHNEQFF. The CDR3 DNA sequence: TGTGCCAGCAGCTTAGGGATCCTAGCGGGAGGACACAATGAGCAGTTCTTC.